Shown below are 28 T cell receptor beta chains from a single sample sequenced in a study of T cell responses to AZD1222 COVID-19 vaccine. Sequenced by immunoSEQ multiplex PCR; TCRdb stores in-frame clones only, minus some. The sample contains approximately 150,000 clones, roughly nine tenths of which appear only once. Sequenced material: peripheral blood, taken on day 0 of AZD1222 vaccination. The receptors were sampled from an adult in good health.

The chain recombines TRBV12-3 or TRBV12-4 with TRBJ2-5; weak D call: TRBD2 (6 bases). Trimming took 4 bases from V and 5 from J, leaving 11 bases between them. The CDR3 is 13 amino acids. CDR3 coding DNA: TGTGCCAGCAGTTGGAGGGGCGGGGAGACCCAGTACTTC. Protein product: CASSWRGGETQYF.

The chain couples TRBV29-1 to TRBJ2-3, with D perhaps TRBD2 (6 bases). The CDR3 extends over 14 amino acids. Trimming left V 7 bases short and J 0 bases short, with 14 bases between. CDR1 is SQVTM, CDR2 ANQGSEA, per germline. CDR3 in DNA: TGCAGCGCCGAGACTAGGCTAAGCACAGATACGCAGTATTTT. This sequence encodes CSAETRLSTDTQYF.

V usage is TRBV5-1 and J usage is TRBJ2-7; the match to TRBD2 covers 9 bases. From germline, CDR1 is SGHRS and CDR2 YFSETQ. Trimming took 0 bases from V and 0 from J; bases not matched to a gene: 4. There are 16 residues in the CDR3. The CDR3 DNA sequence: TGCGCCAGCAGCTTGGGGGCTAGCGGGACCTCCTACGAGCAGTACTTC. Translated: CASSLGASGTSYEQYF.

V is TRBV20-1 and J is TRBJ1-5; D call uncertain. The V gene lost 6 bases and the J gene lost 2 bases, with 14 bases spanning the gap. The CDR3 consists of 14 residues. CDR1 and CDR2 (germline): DFQATT, SNEGSKA (reference sequence). CDR3 sequence reads: CSASVGLGNQPQHF. DNA of the CDR3: TGCAGTGCAAGTGTGGGTTTAGGCAATCAGCCCCAGCATTTT.

The V and J genes are TRBV7-2 and TRBJ1-5; D is unresolved. Trimming removed 3 bases at V and 5 bases at J, with 5 bases between. CDR3 length: 12 residues. Germline CDR1 SGHTA, CDR2 FQGNSA. For the CDR3, the DNA is TGTGCCAGCAGCTTCAGTGATCAGCCCCAGCATTTT. As protein: CASSFSDQPQHF.

J is TRBJ1-3 and V is TRBV7-6; D gene ambiguous. Germline-derived CDR1 and CDR2 are SGHVS and FNYEAQ. With 2 bases removed from V and 0 bases from J, the gap between germline ends came to 11 bases. The CDR3 totals 16 residues. The CDR3 sequence: CASSLSGPDSGNTIYF. In DNA form, the CDR3 reads TGTGCCAGCAGCTTAAGCGGGCCCGACTCTGGAAACACCATATATTTT.

The chain links TRBV24-1 to TRBJ2-3; 14 bases are shared with TRBD2. CDR3 length equals 17 residues. V was clipped by 5 bases and J by 6 bases; unmatched bases: 9. From germline, CDR1 is KGHDR and CDR2 SFDVKD. Here the CDR3 reads CATSVGGLAGVGDTQYF. The DNA for the CDR3 is TGTGCCACCAGTGTAGGGGGACTAGCGGGAGTGGGTGATACGCAGTATTTT.

The chain has TRBV6-5 and TRBJ1-1; 8 bases align to TRBD1. The trim removed 6 bases at V and 4 bases at J, leaving 7 bases unmatched. The CDR3 runs to 14 residues. Germline values: CDR1 MNHEY, CDR2 SVGAGI. CDR3 region: CASRPTGEGTEAFF. As DNA, the CDR3 is TGTGCCAGCAGACCGACAGGGGAGGGCACTGAAGCTTTCTTT.

The V call is TRBV2, the J call TRBJ1-2; tentative D call: TRBD1 (5 bases). The CDR3 covers 13 residues. CDR1 and CDR2 from the germline V gene are SNHLY and FYNNEI. V lost 6 bases, J lost 4 bases, and 12 bases lay in between. CDR3 nucleotide sequence: TGTGCCAGCAGCCGGGACGGGACCTATGGCTACACCTTC. Translated, it gives CASSRDGTYGYTF. Full variable domain (remainder filled in from reference TRBV2 and TRBJ1-2): EPEVTQTPSHQVTQMGQEVILRCVPISNHLYFYWYRQILGQKVEFLVSFYNNEISEKSEIFDDQFSVERPDGSNFTLKIRSTKLEDSAMYFCASSRDGTYGYTFGSGTRLTVV.

V is TRBV27 and J is TRBJ2-3; a possible D gene is TRBD1 (5 bases). The CDR3 runs 13 residues. Trimming stripped 10 bases from V and 2 bases from J, with 13 bases between. Germline CDR1 and CDR2: MNHEY and SMNVEV (reference sequence). DNA of the CDR3: TGTGCCACCCGGACCAGGGACACAGATACGCAGTATTTT. Its protein product is CATRTRDTDTQYF.

The chain has TRBV20-1 and TRBJ2-1; possible D gene TRBD1, 5 bases. With 2 bases removed from V and 9 bases from J, the gap between germline ends came to 8 bases. Germline V gene data show CDR1 as DFQATT and CDR2 as SNEGSKA (reference sequence). This CDR3 is 11 amino acids long. CDR3 coding DNA: TGCAGTGCTAGAATAGGGGTTGAGCAGTTCTTC. This encodes CSARIGVEQFF.

This clone was detected only once. J is TRBJ2-5 and V is TRBV5-1; no clear D. CDR3 size: 14 residues. V shed 4 bases and J shed 1 base, with 11 bases lying between them. Germline lookup yields CDR1 SGHRS and CDR2 YFSETQ. This CDR3 reads CASSTDGSQETQYF. CDR3 in DNA: TGCGCCAGCAGCACGGATGGCAGCCAAGAGACCCAGTACTTC.

CDR3 in amino acids: CASSSTRTNSPLHF. CDR3 sequence (DNA): TGTGCCAGCAGCTCGACACGGACTAATTCACCCCTCCACTTT. This chain links TRBV11-1 with TRBJ1-6; D uncertain. Germline CDR1 and CDR2: SGHAT and FQDESV (reference sequence). Deletions cut 4 bases from V and 6 bases from J, with 10 bases between. This CDR3 comprises 14 residues.

This rearrangement joins TRBV24-1 to TRBJ1-2; D remains unclear. This CDR3 spans 16 amino acids. From germline, CDR1 is KGHDR and CDR2 SFDVKD. Trimming cost V 3 bases and J 4 bases, with 17 bases left between them. The CDR3 DNA reads as TGTGCCACCAGTGATGGCGCATCCCAACCGACCTATGGCTACACCTTC. Encoded protein: CATSDGASQPTYGYTF.

The rearrangement joins TRBV5-4 to TRBJ2-3; a weak D match, TRBD2 (5 bases). The V and J ends lost 1 base and 13 bases respectively, with 13 bases between them. The germline gives CDR1 SGHNT, CDR2 YYREEE (reference sequence). The CDR3 has 12 amino acids. The CDR3 nucleotides read TGTGCCAGCAGCTTGTTCGGGGAATCGAAGTATTTT. Translating it yields CASSLFGESKYF.

V and J are TRBV18 and TRBJ2-1; D possibly corresponds to TRBD1 (5 bases). The germline V and J ends were trimmed by 3 bases and 6 bases, with 15 bases remaining between them. This CDR3 has 15 residues. Germline loops: CDR1 KGHSH, CDR2 LQKENI. The CDR3 loop reads CASSPSQGTLNEQFF. CDR3 nucleotides: TGTGCCAGCTCACCCTCCCAGGGTACACTCAATGAGCAGTTCTTC.

This sequence joins TRBV28 and TRBJ1-1; D unclear. CDR1 and CDR2 from the germline V gene are MDHEN and SYDVKM. V lost 3 bases to trimming and J lost 4 bases, with 12 bases between them. CDR3 length: 14 residues. CDR3 DNA sequence: TGTGCCAGCAGTTTGGGGTTATATAGCACTGAAGCTTTCTTT. It encodes CASSLGLYSTEAFF.

The chain uses TRBV27 and TRBJ1-1, with D unresolved. Trimming removed 2 bases at V and 5 bases at J, with 9 bases between. CDR3 length: 13 amino acids. CDR1 and CDR2 (germline): MNHEY, SMNVEV (reference sequence). The CDR3 DNA is TGTGCCAGCAGTTTAGGGAGGGCAACTGAAGCTTTCTTT. It specifies CASSLGRATEAFF.

The J gene is TRBJ1-1, the V gene TRBV28; D may be TRBD1 (6 bases). This CDR3 region has 15 residues. V lost 0 bases to trimming and J lost 1 base, with 9 bases between them. Germline CDR1 MDHEN, CDR2 SYDVKM. CDR3 nucleotide sequence: TGTGCCAGCAGTTTATGGGGGGCGCGGAACACTGAAGCTTTCTTT. Its translation: CASSLWGARNTEAFF.

This chain uses TRBV5-1 with TRBJ1-2; 10 bases align to TRBD1. CDR3 length: 15 amino acids. The V and J ends lost 1 base and 7 bases, in that order; junction bases with no gene match: 7. Germline V CDR1 and CDR2: SGHRS, YFSETQ. The CDR3 DNA follows: TGCGCCAGCAGCTTGCCAGACAGGGGGCGATCTGGCTACACCTTC. Its translation is CASSLPDRGRSGYTF. Based on the CDR3 plus reference TRBV5-1 and TRBJ1-2, the full variable domain is KAGVTQTPRYLIKTRGQQVTLSCSPISGHRSVSWYQQTPGQGLQFLFEYFSETQRNKGNFPGRFSGRQFSNSRSEMNVSTLELGDSALYLCASSLPDRGRSGYTFGSGTRLTVV.

This sequence joins TRBV30 and TRBJ1-1, with D perhaps TRBD1 (5 bases). Germline V gene sequence: CDR1 GTSNPN, CDR2 SVGIG (reference sequence). This CDR3 spans 13 amino acids. Trimming left V 4 bases short and J 6 bases short, with 15 bases between. This CDR3 reads CAWTVGGLSEAFF. CDR3 coding DNA: TGTGCCTGGACGGTTGGGGGTCTATCTGAAGCTTTCTTT.

V is TRBV6-5 and J is TRBJ2-5; the D gene is possibly TRBD1 (6 bases). This CDR3 has 14 amino acids. V lost 6 bases and J lost 5, with 16 bases in between. Per the germline V gene, CDR1 is MNHEY and CDR2 is SVGAGI. CDR3 in amino acids: CASRVDSVRETQYF. CDR3 in DNA: TGTGCCAGCAGAGTGGACAGTGTCCGGGAGACCCAGTACTTC.

The chain has TRBV28 and TRBJ1-2; TRBD1 matches 7 bases. The germline CDR1 and CDR2 sequences are MDHEN and SYDVKM. CDR3 size: 13 residues. The V segment lost 6 bases and the J segment 3 bases; nucleotides outside the gene matches: 4. The CDR3 nucleotides read TGTGCCAGCAGAGAACAGGGGTACTATGGCTACACCTTC. Amino acid sequence: CASREQGYYGYTF.

This chain joins TRBV3-1 (or the pseudogene TRBV3-2) and TRBJ1-6; 7 bases line up with TRBD1. With V trimmed by 0 bases and J by 8 bases, 10 bases remained unmatched. The V gene's germline CDR1 is LGHDT and CDR2 YNNKEL (reference sequence). The CDR3 has 17 residues. CDR3 in amino acids: CASSQDRGRGGDSPLHF. CDR3 in DNA: TGTGCCAGCAGCCAAGACAGGGGCAGGGGGGGAGATTCACCCCTCCACTTT.

V gene TRBV30 combines with J gene TRBJ1-3; TRBD1 is a possible D gene (5 bases). This CDR3 has 15 residues. The V end lost 0 bases, the J end lost 4 bases, and 13 bases lay between the germline ends. Germline V gene data show CDR1 as GTSNPN and CDR2 as SVGIG (reference sequence). The CDR3 coding sequence is TGTGCCTGGAGTGTTGGGGCAGGGAGGGGAAACACCATATATTTT. Residues: CAWSVGAGRGNTIYF.

The chain employs TRBV5-5 and TRBJ2-1, with unresolved D. The V and J ends lost 4 bases and 6 bases respectively, with 11 bases between them. CDR3 length: 13 residues. The germline V gene has CDR1 SGHKS and CDR2 YYEKEE (reference sequence). The CDR3 sequence is CASSRASTNEQFF. The CDR3 DNA reads TGTGCCAGCAGCCGGGCCTCAACCAATGAGCAGTTCTTC.

This clone was detected once. V is TRBV5-1 and J is TRBJ2-5; the D call may be TRBD1 or TRBD2 (5 bases each). CDR3 size: 15 residues. Trimming left V 7 bases short and J 2 bases short, with 18 bases between. Germline lookup yields CDR1 SGHRS and CDR2 YFSETQ. The CDR3 is CASLVGTSGQETQYF. In DNA form, the CDR3 reads TGCGCCAGCCTTGTGGGGACGTCAGGGCAAGAGACCCAGTACTTC.

The chain has TRBV12-3 or TRBV12-4 and TRBJ1-6; the D is unclear. The V end was cut by 6 bases, the J end by 5 bases, with 5 bases between. The CDR3 is 12 residues long. DNA for the CDR3: TGTGCCAGCAGGCCTCATAATTCACCCCTCCACTTT. This translates into CASRPHNSPLHF.